This T cell receptor (beta chain) was observed in a study of blood T cell repertoires in COVID-19. As for the study in general: Spain, Italy and the United States supplied samples that represented acute and convalescent COVID-19. From T cells, B-cell-depleted T cells, or PBMCs came the material, which was cDNA or gDNA.

Authors' data handling: Amplification with reference gene primers provided the estimates of nucleated cell counts. TCRdb's copy holds only in-frame clones and misses some; the assay was immunoSEQ multiplex PCR. Clonal size and the V and J genes are those of that table, whereas D and trimming came from the DNA. The table has about 160,000 clones, just under 85% seen once. This CDR3 has 14 residues. Trimming shortened V by 1 base and J by 8 bases, and 12 bases separated the two germline ends. The germline V gene has CDR1 LGHDT and CDR2 YNNKEL (reference sequence). The chain links TRBV3-1 (or the pseudogene TRBV3-2) to TRBJ2-1, with D perhaps matching TRBD1 (5 bases). What was sequenced was peripheral blood. The sequence came from a woman of 80 years or more with acute or convalescent COVID-19. The CDR3 DNA follows: TGTGCCAGCAGCCAAGTTCAGGGTCAGTATGAGCAGTTCTTC. Translation: CASSQVQGQYEQFF.